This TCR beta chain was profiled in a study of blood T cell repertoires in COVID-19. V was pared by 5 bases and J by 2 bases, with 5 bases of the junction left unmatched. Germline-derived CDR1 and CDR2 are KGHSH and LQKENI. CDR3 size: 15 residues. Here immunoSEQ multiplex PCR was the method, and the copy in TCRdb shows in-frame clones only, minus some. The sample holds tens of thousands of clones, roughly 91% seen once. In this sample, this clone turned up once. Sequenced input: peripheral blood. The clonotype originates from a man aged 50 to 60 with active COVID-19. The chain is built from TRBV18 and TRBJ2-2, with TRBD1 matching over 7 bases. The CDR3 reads CASSIDRANTGELFF. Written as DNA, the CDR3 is TGTGCCAGCTCAATCGACAGGGCAAACACCGGGGAGCTGTTTTTT.